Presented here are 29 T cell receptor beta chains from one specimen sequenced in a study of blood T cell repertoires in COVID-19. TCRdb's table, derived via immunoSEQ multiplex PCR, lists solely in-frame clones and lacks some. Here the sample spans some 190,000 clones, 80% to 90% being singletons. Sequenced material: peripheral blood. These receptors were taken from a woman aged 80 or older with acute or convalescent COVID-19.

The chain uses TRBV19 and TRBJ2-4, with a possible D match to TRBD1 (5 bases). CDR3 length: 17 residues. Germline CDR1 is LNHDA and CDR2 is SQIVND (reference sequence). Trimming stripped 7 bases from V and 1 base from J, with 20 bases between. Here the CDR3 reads CASMGLNPRSAKNIQYF. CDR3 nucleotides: TGTGCCAGTATGGGGCTCAACCCTCGTTCGGCCAAAAACATTCAGTACTTC.

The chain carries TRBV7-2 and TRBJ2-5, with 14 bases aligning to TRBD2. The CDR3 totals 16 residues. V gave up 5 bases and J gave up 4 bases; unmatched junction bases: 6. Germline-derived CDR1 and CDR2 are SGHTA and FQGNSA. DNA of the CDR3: TGTGCCAGCAGCCCAGGGACTAGCGGGAGTCCAGAGACCCAGTACTTC. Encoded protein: CASSPGTSGSPETQYF.

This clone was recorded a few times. CDR3 region: CASSQVTRELFF. CDR3 DNA sequence: TGTGCCAGCAGCCAAGTGACTAGGGAGCTGTTTTTT. The chain employs TRBV3-1 (or the pseudogene TRBV3-2) and TRBJ2-2; perhaps TRBD2 as D (5 bases). CDR1 is LGHDT and CDR2 is YNNKEL in the germline V gene (reference sequence). V shed 1 base and J shed 9 bases, with 6 bases lying between them. The CDR3 extends over 12 amino acids.

The CDR3 DNA follows: TGTGCCAGCAGCCGAGGGTCCCTGAGGGAGTACTTC. It yields the protein CASSRGSLREYF. The gene calls are TRBV3-1 (or the pseudogene TRBV3-2) and TRBJ2-7, with D possibly being TRBD2 (5 bases). CDR3 length: 12 residues. Trimming removed 4 bases at V and 11 bases at J, with 15 bases between. Germline CDR1 reads LGHDT; CDR2 reads YNNKEL (reference sequence).

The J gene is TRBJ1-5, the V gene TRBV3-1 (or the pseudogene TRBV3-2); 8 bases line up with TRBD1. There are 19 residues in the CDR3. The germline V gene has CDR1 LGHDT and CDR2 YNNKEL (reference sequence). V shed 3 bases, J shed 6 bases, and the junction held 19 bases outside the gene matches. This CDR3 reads CASSHLPPDREKLGQPQHF. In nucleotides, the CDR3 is TGTGCCAGCAGCCATCTACCCCCGGACAGGGAAAAGTTAGGTCAGCCCCAGCATTTT.

CDR3 protein: CASSKIAGGEETQYF. The CDR3 nucleotides read TGTGCCAGCAGTAAAATAGCGGGAGGCGAGGAGACCCAGTACTTC. V and J are TRBV6-5 and TRBJ2-5, with 10 bases matching TRBD2. Germline values: CDR1 MNHEY, CDR2 SVGAGI. The CDR3 runs 15 residues. The trim removed 5 bases at V and 5 bases at J, leaving 8 bases unmatched.

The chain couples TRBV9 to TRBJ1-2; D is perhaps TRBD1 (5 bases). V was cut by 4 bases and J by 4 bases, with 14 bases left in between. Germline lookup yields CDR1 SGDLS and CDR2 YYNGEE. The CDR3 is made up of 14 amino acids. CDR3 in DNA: TGTGCCAGCAGCCCGGTCTCGACAGTCTATGGCTACACCTTC. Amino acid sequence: CASSPVSTVYGYTF.

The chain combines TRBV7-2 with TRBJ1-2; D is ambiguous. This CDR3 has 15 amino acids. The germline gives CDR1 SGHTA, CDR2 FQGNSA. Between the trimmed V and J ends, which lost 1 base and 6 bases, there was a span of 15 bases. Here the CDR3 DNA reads TGTGCCAGCAGCTTAGAAGCCAGGTGGATGAATGGCTACACCTTC. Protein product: CASSLEARWMNGYTF.

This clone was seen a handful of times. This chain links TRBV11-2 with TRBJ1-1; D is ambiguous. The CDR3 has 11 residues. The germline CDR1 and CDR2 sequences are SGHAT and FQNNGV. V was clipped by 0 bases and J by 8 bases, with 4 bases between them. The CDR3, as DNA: TGTGCCAGCAGCTTAGAGCGGGAAGCTTTCTTT. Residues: CASSLEREAFF.

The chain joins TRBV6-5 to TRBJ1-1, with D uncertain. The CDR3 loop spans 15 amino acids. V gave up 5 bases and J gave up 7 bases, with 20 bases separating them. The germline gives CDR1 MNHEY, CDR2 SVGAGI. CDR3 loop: CASSPSNLRSVEAFF. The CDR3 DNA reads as TGTGCCAGCAGTCCGAGTAATCTGCGATCCGTTGAAGCTTTCTTT.

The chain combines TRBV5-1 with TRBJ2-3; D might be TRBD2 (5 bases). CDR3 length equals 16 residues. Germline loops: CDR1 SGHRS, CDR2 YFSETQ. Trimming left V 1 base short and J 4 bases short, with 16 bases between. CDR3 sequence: CASSLPALPGADTQYF. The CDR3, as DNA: TGCGCCAGCAGCTTGCCGGCTCTCCCCGGGGCAGATACGCAGTATTTT.

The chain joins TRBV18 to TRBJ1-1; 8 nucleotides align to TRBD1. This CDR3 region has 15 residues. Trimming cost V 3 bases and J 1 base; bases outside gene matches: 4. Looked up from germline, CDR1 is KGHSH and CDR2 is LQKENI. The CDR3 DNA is TGTGCCAGCTCACCGATTGGGACAGGGAACACTGAAGCTTTCTTT. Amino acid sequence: CASSPIGTGNTEAFF.

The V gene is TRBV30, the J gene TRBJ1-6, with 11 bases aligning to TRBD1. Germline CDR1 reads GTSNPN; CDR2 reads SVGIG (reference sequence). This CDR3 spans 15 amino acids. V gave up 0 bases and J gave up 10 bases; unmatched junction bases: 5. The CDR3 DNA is TGTGCCTGGAGTGTAGCTGGGACAGGGGGATCACCCCTCCACTTT. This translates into CAWSVAGTGGSPLHF.

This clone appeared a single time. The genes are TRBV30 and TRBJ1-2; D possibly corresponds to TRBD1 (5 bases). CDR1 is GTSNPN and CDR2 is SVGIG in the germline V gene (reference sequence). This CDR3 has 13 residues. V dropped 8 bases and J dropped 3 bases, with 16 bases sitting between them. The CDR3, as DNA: TGTGCCGGGGACCGCCTTCGGGACTATGGCTACACCTTC. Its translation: CAGDRLRDYGYTF.

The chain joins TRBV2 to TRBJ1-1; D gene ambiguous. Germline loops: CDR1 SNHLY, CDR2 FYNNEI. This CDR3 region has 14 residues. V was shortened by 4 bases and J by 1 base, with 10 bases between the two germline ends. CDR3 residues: CASSAITENTEAFF. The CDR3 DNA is TGTGCCAGCAGTGCTATTACAGAGAACACTGAAGCTTTCTTT.

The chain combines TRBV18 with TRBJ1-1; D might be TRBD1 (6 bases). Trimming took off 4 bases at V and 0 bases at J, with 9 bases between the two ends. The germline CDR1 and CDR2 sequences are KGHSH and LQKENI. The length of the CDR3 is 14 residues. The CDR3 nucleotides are TGTGCCAGCTCACTCGGACAGCTGAACACTGAAGCTTTCTTT. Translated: CASSLGQLNTEAFF. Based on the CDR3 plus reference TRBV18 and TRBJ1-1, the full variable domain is NAGVMQNPRHLVRRRGQEARLRCSPMKGHSHVYWYRQLPEEGLKFMVYLQKENIIDESGMPKERFSAEFPKEGPSILRIQQVVRGDSAAYFCASSLGQLNTEAFFGQGTRLTVV.

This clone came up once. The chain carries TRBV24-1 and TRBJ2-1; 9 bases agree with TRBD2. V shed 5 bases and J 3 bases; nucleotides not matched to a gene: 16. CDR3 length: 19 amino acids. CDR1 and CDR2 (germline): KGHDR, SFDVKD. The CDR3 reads CATSAPGLGGTSLYNEQFF. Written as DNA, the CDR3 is TGTGCCACCAGTGCCCCTGGGTTGGGCGGGACTAGCCTCTACAATGAGCAGTTCTTC.

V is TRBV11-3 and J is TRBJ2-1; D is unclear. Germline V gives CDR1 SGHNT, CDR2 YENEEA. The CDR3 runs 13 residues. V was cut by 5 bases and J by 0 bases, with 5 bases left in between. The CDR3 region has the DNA TGTGCCAGCAGCCCGGGCTCCTACAATGAGCAGTTCTTC. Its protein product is CASSPGSYNEQFF.

Here the CDR3 reads CASSVNSYSYEQYF. CDR3 DNA sequence: TGTGCCAGCAGCGTAAACAGCTACTCCTACGAGCAGTACTTC. V gene TRBV9 combines with J gene TRBJ2-7; no reliable D call. The CDR3 covers 14 residues. The V gene lost 1 base and the J gene lost 0 bases, with 8 bases spanning the gap. In germline, CDR1 is SGDLS, CDR2 YYNGEE.

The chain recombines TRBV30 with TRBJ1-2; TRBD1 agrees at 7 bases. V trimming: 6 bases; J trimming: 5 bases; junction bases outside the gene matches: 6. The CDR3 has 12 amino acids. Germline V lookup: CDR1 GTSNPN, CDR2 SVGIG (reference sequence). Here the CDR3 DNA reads TGTGCCTGCACCGGGACAGTATATGGCTACACCTTC. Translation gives CACTGTVYGYTF.

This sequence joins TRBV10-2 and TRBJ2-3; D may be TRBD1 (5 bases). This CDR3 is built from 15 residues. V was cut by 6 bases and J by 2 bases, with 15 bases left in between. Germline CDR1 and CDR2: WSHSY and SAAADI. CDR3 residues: CASSSKGINTDTQYF. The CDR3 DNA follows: TGCGCCAGCAGCTCCAAGGGGATAAACACAGATACGCAGTATTTT.

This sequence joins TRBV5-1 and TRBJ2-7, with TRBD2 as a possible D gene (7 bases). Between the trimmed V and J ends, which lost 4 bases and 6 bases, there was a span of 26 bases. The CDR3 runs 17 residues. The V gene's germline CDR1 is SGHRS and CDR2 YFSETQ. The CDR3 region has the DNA TGCGCCAGCAGCCTACGCCCGGGGGCGGGAGAGCCGTCCGAGCAGTACTTC. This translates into CASSLRPGAGEPSEQYF.

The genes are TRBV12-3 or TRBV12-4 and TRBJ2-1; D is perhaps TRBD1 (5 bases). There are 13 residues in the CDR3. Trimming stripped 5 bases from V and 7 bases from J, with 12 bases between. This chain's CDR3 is CASSTRVGNEQFF. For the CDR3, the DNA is TGTGCCAGCAGTACCAGGGTGGGGAATGAGCAGTTCTTC.

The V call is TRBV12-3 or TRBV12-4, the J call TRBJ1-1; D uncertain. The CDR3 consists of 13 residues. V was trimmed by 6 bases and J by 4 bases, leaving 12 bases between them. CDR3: CASRGRVVTEAFF. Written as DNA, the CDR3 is TGTGCCAGCAGGGGGAGGGTGGTCACTGAAGCTTTCTTT.

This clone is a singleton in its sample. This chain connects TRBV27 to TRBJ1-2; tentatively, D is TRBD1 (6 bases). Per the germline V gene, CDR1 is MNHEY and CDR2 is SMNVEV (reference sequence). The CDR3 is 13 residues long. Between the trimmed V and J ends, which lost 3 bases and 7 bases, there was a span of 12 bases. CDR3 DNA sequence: TGTGCCAGCAGTTTTACTCTACAGGGTGGCTACACCTTC. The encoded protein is CASSFTLQGGYTF.

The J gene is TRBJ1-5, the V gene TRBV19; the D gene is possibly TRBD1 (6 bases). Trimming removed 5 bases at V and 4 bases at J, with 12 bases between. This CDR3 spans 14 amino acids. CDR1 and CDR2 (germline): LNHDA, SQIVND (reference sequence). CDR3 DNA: TGTGCCAGTAGTCCCCACAGGGCAAATCAGCCCCAGCATTTT. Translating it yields CASSPHRANQPQHF.

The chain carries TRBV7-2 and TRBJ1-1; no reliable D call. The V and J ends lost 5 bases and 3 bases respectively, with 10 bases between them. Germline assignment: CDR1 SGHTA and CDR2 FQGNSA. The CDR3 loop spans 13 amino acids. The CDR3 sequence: CASSAIIYTEAFF. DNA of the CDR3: TGTGCCAGCAGCGCGATCATTTACACTGAAGCTTTCTTT.

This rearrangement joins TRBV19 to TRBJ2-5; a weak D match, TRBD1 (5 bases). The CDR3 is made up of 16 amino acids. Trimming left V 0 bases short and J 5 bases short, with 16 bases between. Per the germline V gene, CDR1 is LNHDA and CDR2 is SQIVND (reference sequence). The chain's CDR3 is CASSIDPTVRGETQYF. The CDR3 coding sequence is TGTGCCAGTAGTATAGACCCGACAGTGCGAGGTGAGACCCAGTACTTC. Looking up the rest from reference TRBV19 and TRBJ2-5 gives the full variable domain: DGGITQSPKYLFRKEGQNVTLSCEQNLNHDAMYWYRQDPGQGLRLIYYSQIVNDFQKGDIAEGYSVSREKKESFPLTVTSAQKNPTAFYLCASSIDPTVRGETQYFGPGTRLLVL.

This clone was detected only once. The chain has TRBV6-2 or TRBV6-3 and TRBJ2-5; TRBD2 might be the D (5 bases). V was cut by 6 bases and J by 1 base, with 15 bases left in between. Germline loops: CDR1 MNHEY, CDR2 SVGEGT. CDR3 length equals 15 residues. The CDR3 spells CASSDLGGLQETQYF. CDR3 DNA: TGTGCCAGCAGCGACCTTGGAGGCCTCCAAGAGACCCAGTACTTC.